This entry lists 23 T cell receptor beta chains sequenced from one sample in a study of technical replicates of blood from a handful of donors. Sequenced by immunoSEQ multiplex PCR; TCRdb stores in-frame clones only, minus some. The sample yields about 85,000 clones, approximately 94% seen once. The sequencing input was T cells isolated from PBMCs. The receptor source for this set is a human donor in good health.

The chain is built from TRBV29-1 and TRBJ2-1, with D tentatively TRBD1 (6 bases). Per germline, CDR1 SQVTM and CDR2 ANQGSEA. The CDR3 length is 12 residues. Deletions cut 4 bases from V and 4 bases from J, with 8 bases between. The CDR3 nucleotides are TGCAGCGTTGTCAGGGGATACAATGAGCAGTTCTTC. Protein sequence: CSVVRGYNEQFF.

This chain connects TRBV10-1 to TRBJ2-3; 10 positions match TRBD2. After removal of 4 bases from V and 4 bases from J, the junction contained 8 bases not matched to a gene. Per the germline V gene, CDR1 is WNHNN and CDR2 is SYGVQD (reference sequence). The CDR3 is 16 residues long. This chain's CDR3 is CASSAGLAARADTQYF. The CDR3 DNA follows: TGCGCCAGCAGTGCCGGACTAGCGGCCAGGGCAGATACGCAGTATTTT.

The chain is built from TRBV11-2 and TRBJ2-7; D remains ambiguous. Trimming took 7 bases from V and 2 from J, leaving 9 bases between them. Germline V CDR1 and CDR2: SGHAT, FQNNGV. This CDR3 has 12 residues. The CDR3 nucleotides read TGTGCCAGCACCCGCGGTCCCTACGAGCAGTACTTC. Protein product: CASTRGPYEQYF.

The chain recombines TRBV5-1 with TRBJ2-7; the D is unclear. Trimming shortened V by 0 bases and J by 3 bases, and 7 bases separated the two germline ends. This CDR3 contains 13 residues. Germline V gives CDR1 SGHRS, CDR2 YFSETQ. The DNA of the CDR3 is TGCGCCAGCAGCTTGGGCAGATACTACGAGCAGTACTTC. Its protein product is CASSLGRYYEQYF. The full variable domain, rest sourced from reference TRBV5-1 and TRBJ2-7, is KAGVTQTPRYLIKTRGQQVTLSCSPISGHRSVSWYQQTPGQGLQFLFEYFSETQRNKGNFPGRFSGRQFSNSRSEMNVSTLELGDSALYLCASSLGRYYEQYFGPGTRLTVT.

The chain carries TRBV28 and TRBJ2-2; 7 bases line up with TRBD1. The junction had 7 bases not matched to a gene; V was cut back by 7 bases and J by 2 bases. The CDR3 loop spans 15 amino acids. Per the germline V gene, CDR1 is MDHEN and CDR2 is SYDVKM. The CDR3 sequence is CASTSTGENTGELFF. The CDR3, as DNA: TGTGCCAGCACCAGCACAGGGGAAAACACCGGGGAGCTGTTTTTT.

The rearrangement links TRBV30 to TRBJ1-2, with D maybe TRBD1 (6 bases). The CDR3 contains 12 residues. V was shortened by 0 bases and J by 6 bases, with 8 bases between the two germline ends. Germline V lookup: CDR1 GTSNPN, CDR2 SVGIG (reference sequence). DNA of the CDR3: TGTGCCTGGAGTGTAACAGGGCATGGCTACACCTTC. Amino acid sequence: CAWSVTGHGYTF.

This chain uses TRBV29-1 with TRBJ2-5; 8 positions match TRBD1. V lost 6 bases, J lost 5 bases, and 8 bases stayed unmatched. CDR3 length: 13 amino acids. Germline loops: CDR1 SQVTM, CDR2 ANQGSEA. CDR3 in DNA: TGCAGCGTCGCCGACAGGGGTCAGGAGACCCAGTACTTC. Translating gives CSVADRGQETQYF.

The V and J genes are TRBV29-1 and TRBJ2-2; D might be TRBD1 (5 bases). The CDR3 totals 14 residues. The ends were cut back, 2 bases at V and 1 base at J, with 8 bases in the middle. Per germline, CDR1 SQVTM and CDR2 ANQGSEA. This CDR3 is CSVESQGNTGELFF. The CDR3 DNA reads as TGCAGCGTTGAAAGTCAGGGGAACACCGGGGAGCTGTTTTTT.

This sequence joins TRBV9 and TRBJ1-4; D call uncertain. V was cut by 0 bases and J by 7 bases, with 10 bases left in between. Germline V gives CDR1 SGDLS, CDR2 YYNGEE. The CDR3 covers 14 residues. The CDR3 here is CASSVGGEGEKLFF. Here the CDR3 DNA reads TGTGCCAGCAGCGTAGGCGGGGAAGGTGAAAAACTGTTTTTT.

The rearrangement links TRBV25-1 to TRBJ2-2; D call uncertain. The CDR3 contains 12 residues. Trimming removed 7 bases at V and 4 bases at J, with 7 bases between. The germline gives CDR1 MGHDK, CDR2 SYGVNS. Written as DNA, the CDR3 is TGTGCCAGCACCCAGTCCACCGGGGAGCTGTTTTTT. It encodes CASTQSTGELFF.

In its sample, this clone was seen once. The chain couples TRBV19 to TRBJ1-2; TRBD1 aligns across 7 bases. From germline, CDR1 is LNHDA and CDR2 SQIVND (reference sequence). V dropped 7 bases and J dropped 7; count of bases not matched to a gene: 21. The CDR3 spans 17 residues. CDR3 in amino acids: CASTSFPTGEGLRGYTF. CDR3 nucleotides: TGTGCCAGTACCTCATTCCCAACAGGGGAAGGTCTTCGTGGCTACACCTTC. Based on the CDR3 plus reference TRBV19 and TRBJ1-2, the full variable domain is DGGITQSPKYLFRKEGQNVTLSCEQNLNHDAMYWYRQDPGQGLRLIYYSQIVNDFQKGDIAEGYSVSREKKESFPLTVTSAQKNPTAFYLCASTSFPTGEGLRGYTFGSGTRLTVV.

The chain has TRBV30 and TRBJ1-3; D uncertain. Germline values: CDR1 GTSNPN, CDR2 SVGIG (reference sequence). The V end was cut by 5 bases, the J end by 3 bases, with 11 bases between. This CDR3 region has 13 residues. DNA for the CDR3: TGTGCCTGGCAGAAGAGAGGTGGAAACACCATATATTTT. It specifies CAWQKRGGNTIYF.

This chain uses TRBV5-6 with TRBJ2-7; D may be TRBD1 (6 bases). Germline CDR1 is SGHDT and CDR2 is YYEEEE. The V end lost 4 bases, the J end lost 6 bases, and 20 bases lay between the germline ends. The CDR3 runs 15 residues. CDR3 DNA sequence: TGTGCCAGCAGCCTGGGCCCGGCACAGGGCGGCGAGCAGTACTTC. It translates to CASSLGPAQGGEQYF. Together with reference TRBV5-6 and TRBJ2-7, the CDR3 gives the full variable domain: DAGVTQSPTHLIKTRGQQVTLRCSPKSGHDTVSWYQQALGQGPQFIFQYYEEEERQRGNFPDRFSGHQFPNYSSELNVNALLLGDSALYLCASSLGPAQGGEQYFGPGTRLTVT.

This clone was recorded only once. The rearrangement joins TRBV19 to TRBJ1-2; 8 bases map to TRBD1. V was clipped by 9 bases and J by 1 base; unmatched bases: 10. This CDR3 is built from 15 residues. The V gene's germline CDR1 is LNHDA and CDR2 SQIVND (reference sequence). In nucleotides, the CDR3 is TGTGCCAGCCCCATGGGGGACAGGTTTAACTATGGCTACACCTTC. Amino acid sequence: CASPMGDRFNYGYTF.

The genes are TRBV5-1 and TRBJ1-1; maybe TRBD1 (5 bases). V was trimmed by 2 bases and J by 11 bases, leaving 10 bases between them. The CDR3 covers 11 residues. Germline assignment: CDR1 SGHRS and CDR2 YFSETQ. CDR3 sequence: CASSLGAAAFF. CDR3 in DNA: TGCGCCAGCAGCTTAGGGGCGGCGGCTTTCTTT.

The V call is TRBV11-2, the J call TRBJ1-5; weak D call: TRBD1 (5 bases). V was trimmed by 6 bases and J by 6 bases, leaving 12 bases between them. CDR3 length: 13 amino acids. From germline, CDR1 is SGHAT and CDR2 FQNNGV. Here the CDR3 DNA reads TGTGCCAGCAGTACCCAGGGAGGTCAGCCCCAGCATTTT. It codes for CASSTQGGQPQHF.

The rearrangement uses TRBV29-1 and TRBJ1-5; no firm D call. Per germline, CDR1 SQVTM and CDR2 ANQGSEA. V was shortened by 1 base and J by 0 bases, with 10 bases between the two germline ends. CDR3 length: 15 residues. The CDR3 DNA follows: TGCAGCGTTGAAGTGTCAGGAAATAGCAATCAGCCCCAGCATTTT. Protein product: CSVEVSGNSNQPQHF.

This rearrangement joins TRBV19 to TRBJ1-1; 9 bases map to TRBD1. The V and J ends lost 7 bases and 1 base, in that order; junction bases with no gene match: 4. The CDR3 spans 14 residues. Germline CDR1 LNHDA, CDR2 SQIVND (reference sequence). CDR3 residues: CASIRTGANTEAFF. The CDR3 bases are TGTGCCAGTATCAGGACAGGGGCGAACACTGAAGCTTTCTTT.

V and J are TRBV4-2 and TRBJ2-7; the match to TRBD2 covers 7 bases. This CDR3 has 15 residues. Germline CDR1 LGHNA, CDR2 YNFKEQ. Unmatched junction bases numbered 6, after V lost 4 bases and J lost 0 bases. CDR3 nucleotide sequence: TGTGCCAGCAGCCCTAGGACTAGAAGCTCCTACGAGCAGTACTTC. As protein: CASSPRTRSSYEQYF.

This clone showed up just a few times. This chain joins TRBV4-1 and TRBJ1-1, with 8 bases aligning to TRBD1. J gave up 1 base and V 7 bases, and 5 bases lay outside the gene matches. Per the germline V gene, CDR1 is MGHRA and CDR2 is YSYEKL. The CDR3 totals 14 residues. CDR3: CASMSGQGNTEAFF. For the CDR3, the DNA is TGCGCCAGCATGTCAGGACAGGGGAACACTGAAGCTTTCTTT.

J is TRBJ1-6 and V is TRBV5-1, with D possibly matching TRBD1 (6 bases). The CDR3 covers 14 residues. Germline CDR1 SGHRS, CDR2 YFSETQ. Trimming took 0 bases from V and 7 from J, leaving 8 bases between them. The DNA for the CDR3 is TGCGCCAGCAGCTTGGACAGGGCGAATTCACCCCTCCACTTT. Translated, it gives CASSLDRANSPLHF. Filled out from reference TRBV5-1 and TRBJ1-6, the complete variable domain reads KAGVTQTPRYLIKTRGQQVTLSCSPISGHRSVSWYQQTPGQGLQFLFEYFSETQRNKGNFPGRFSGRQFSNSRSEMNVSTLELGDSALYLCASSLDRANSPLHFGNGTRLTVT.

The rearrangement joins TRBV5-1 to TRBJ1-3; no reliable D call. This CDR3 is built from 13 residues. CDR1 is SGHRS and CDR2 is YFSETQ in the germline V gene. Trimming removed 4 bases from V and 4 bases from J, with 9 bases in between. The CDR3 region is CASSPRYGNTIYF. For the CDR3, the DNA is TGCGCCAGCAGCCCCCGGTACGGAAACACCATATATTTT.

V and J are TRBV29-1 and TRBJ2-5; weak D call: TRBD2 (5 bases). The CDR3 totals 12 residues. The germline gives CDR1 SQVTM, CDR2 ANQGSEA. The V end lost 6 bases, the J end lost 3 bases, and 11 bases lay between the germline ends. The DNA for the CDR3 is TGCAGCGTCCGCCCGGGGAAAGAGACCCAGTACTTC. This sequence encodes CSVRPGKETQYF.